These T cell receptor beta chains were read from a single sample in a study of blood T cell repertoires in COVID-19. This table comes from immunoSEQ multiplex PCR, and its TCRdb copy is limited to in-frame clones, with some not included. The sample records about 98,000 clones, around 75% being singletons. The sequenced sample was peripheral blood. The receptor set was obtained from a man aged 70 or older with acute or convalescent COVID-19. Each CDR3 is given with its conserved first and last residue. The D gene is left open where the match is weak. A row's size may be missing; if present it is once, few, many or a size class.

clone size: NA
J gene: TRBJ1-5
D gene: NA
V gene: TRBV5-5
CDR3 protein: CASSAWHSNQPQHF
CDR3 DNA: TGTGCCAGCAGCGCCTGGCATAGCAATCAGCCCCAGCATTTT

clone size: NA
J gene: TRBJ2-1
D gene: NA
V gene: TRBV5-6
CDR3 protein: CASSPPPAGYYNEQFF
CDR3 DNA: TGTGCCAGCAGCCCCCCTCCGGCCGGGTACTACAATGAGCAGTTCTTC

clone size: NA
J gene: TRBJ2-1
D gene: NA
V gene: TRBV28
CDR3 protein: CASTKGVNEQFF
CDR3 DNA: TGTGCCAGCACCAAAGGGGTGAATGAGCAGTTCTTC

clone size: once
J gene: TRBJ1-5
D gene: TRBD1
V gene: TRBV10-3
CDR3 protein: CAISEPTGGGDNQPQHF
CDR3 DNA: TGTGCCATCAGTGAACCGACAGGGGGCGGGGACAATCAGCCCCAGCATTTT

clone size: NA
J gene: TRBJ1-2
D gene: NA
V gene: TRBV9
CDR3 protein: CASSAGTPNYGYTF
CDR3 DNA: TGTGCCAGCAGCGCCGGGACACCCAACTATGGCTACACCTTC

clone size: few
J gene: TRBJ2-7
D gene: TRBD1
V gene: TRBV4-1
CDR3 protein: CASSPQGGSYEQYF
CDR3 DNA: TGCGCCAGCAGCCCACAGGGGGGCTCCTACGAGCAGTACTTC

clone size: once
J gene: TRBJ1-3
D gene: NA
V gene: TRBV5-1
CDR3 protein: CASSRDTSFLSGNTIYF
CDR3 DNA: TGCGCCAGCAGCCGGGACACTTCCTTTCTCTCTGGAAACACCATATATTTT

clone size: NA
J gene: TRBJ1-2
D gene: TRBD1
V gene: TRBV28
CDR3 protein: CASSLRQGYYGYTF
CDR3 DNA: TGTGCCAGCAGTTTAAGACAGGGTTACTATGGCTACACCTTC

clone size: NA
J gene: TRBJ2-6
D gene: TRBD1
V gene: TRBV3-1/TRBV3-2
CDR3 protein: CASSHPGQGKPGANVLTF
CDR3 DNA: TGTGCCAGCAGCCACCCGGGACAGGGGAAACCTGGGGCCAACGTCCTGACTTTC

clone size: NA
J gene: TRBJ2-7
D gene: TRBD2
V gene: TRBV3-1/TRBV3-2
CDR3 protein: CASSQESRGGLQQYF
CDR3 DNA: TGTGCCAGCAGCCAAGAATCACGGGGAGGGTTGCAGCAGTACTTC

clone size: few
J gene: TRBJ2-7
D gene: TRBD1
V gene: TRBV27
CDR3 protein: CASSSTGNFYEQYF
CDR3 DNA: TGTGCCAGCAGCTCGACAGGGAACTTCTACGAGCAGTACTTC

clone size: NA
J gene: TRBJ2-2
D gene: NA
V gene: TRBV14
CDR3 protein: CASSQARTATGELFF
CDR3 DNA: TGTGCCAGCAGCCAAGCCAGGACAGCGACCGGGGAGCTGTTTTTT

clone size: NA
J gene: TRBJ1-6
D gene: NA
V gene: TRBV28
CDR3 protein: CASSSRGNSPLHF
CDR3 DNA: TGTGCCAGCAGTTCACGGGGAAATTCACCCCTCCACTTT

clone size: NA
J gene: TRBJ2-1
D gene: TRBD2
V gene: TRBV28
CDR3 protein: CAGAGAYNEQFF
CDR3 DNA: TGTGCCGGAGCGGGGGCCTACAATGAGCAGTTCTTC

clone size: NA
J gene: TRBJ2-2
D gene: TRBD2
V gene: TRBV28
CDR3 protein: CASSSLVAGLESVFF
CDR3 DNA: TGTGCCAGCAGTTCCCTGGTAGCGGGGCTCGAATCGGTGTTTTTT

clone size: NA
J gene: TRBJ2-3
D gene: NA
V gene: TRBV4-1
CDR3 protein: CASSQGAGTDTQYF
CDR3 DNA: TGCGCCAGCAGCCAAGGGGCAGGGACAGATACGCAGTATTTT

clone size: NA
J gene: TRBJ2-7
D gene: TRBD2
V gene: TRBV7-2
CDR3 protein: CASSLESGRRDEQYF
CDR3 DNA: TGTGCCAGCAGCTTAGAGAGCGGGAGGCGGGACGAGCAGTACTTC

clone size: NA
J gene: TRBJ1-4
D gene: TRBD1
V gene: TRBV29-1
CDR3 protein: CSVEGDPDTGGEKLFF
CDR3 DNA: TGCAGCGTTGAAGGGGACCCGGATACAGGGGGTGAAAAACTGTTTTTT

clone size: NA
J gene: TRBJ1-1
D gene: NA
V gene: TRBV21-1
CDR3 protein: CASSKVNGADGRENTEAFF
CDR3 DNA: TGTGCCAGCAGCAAAGTAAATGGGGCAGATGGAAGAGAAAACACTGAAGCTTTCTTT

clone size: NA
J gene: TRBJ1-2
D gene: NA
V gene: TRBV6-1
CDR3 protein: CASSEAQVLSGYTF
CDR3 DNA: TGTGCCAGCAGTGAAGCCCAGGTTCTCTCAGGCTACACCTTC

clone size: once
J gene: TRBJ1-2
D gene: TRBD1
V gene: TRBV19
CDR3 protein: CASSAGQGANYGYTF
CDR3 DNA: TGTGCCAGTAGTGCTGGACAGGGGGCGAACTATGGCTACACCTTC

clone size: NA
J gene: TRBJ2-6
D gene: NA
V gene: TRBV24-1
CDR3 protein: CATSDPLNSGANVLTF
CDR3 DNA: TGTGCCACCAGTGACCCCCTTAACTCTGGGGCCAACGTCCTGACTTTC

clone size: once
J gene: TRBJ2-3
D gene: TRBD2
V gene: TRBV5-1
CDR3 protein: CASSWGLAGRDTQYF
CDR3 DNA: TGCGCCAGCAGCTGGGGACTAGCGGGAAGGGATACGCAGTATTTT

clone size: NA
J gene: TRBJ2-2
D gene: NA
V gene: TRBV6-4
CDR3 protein: CASSDSSQATGELFF
CDR3 DNA: TGTGCCAGCAGTGACTCGAGTCAGGCCACCGGGGAGCTGTTTTTT

clone size: NA
J gene: TRBJ2-1
D gene: TRBD2
V gene: TRBV2
CDR3 protein: CARTSGSSYNEQFF
CDR3 DNA: TGTGCCAGGACTAGCGGGAGCTCCTACAATGAGCAGTTCTTC

clone size: NA
J gene: TRBJ2-5
D gene: TRBD1
V gene: TRBV6-5
CDR3 protein: CASSYLIGTGEETQYF
CDR3 DNA: TGTGCCAGCAGTTACCTCATAGGGACAGGGGAAGAGACCCAGTACTTC

clone size: NA
J gene: TRBJ2-3
D gene: NA
V gene: TRBV6-4
CDR3 protein: CASSDSGGTDTQYF
CDR3 DNA: TGTGCCAGCAGTGACTCAGGGGGCACAGATACGCAGTATTTT

clone size: NA
J gene: TRBJ2-7
D gene: NA
V gene: TRBV7-2
CDR3 protein: CASSLMSGSSYEQYF
CDR3 DNA: TGTGCCAGCAGCTTAATGAGCGGCAGCTCCTACGAGCAGTACTTC

clone size: NA
J gene: TRBJ1-5
D gene: TRBD1
V gene: TRBV4-1
CDR3 protein: CASSQQPGQGGQPQHF
CDR3 DNA: TGCGCCAGCAGCCAACAACCGGGACAGGGTGGTCAGCCCCAGCATTTT

clone size: NA
J gene: TRBJ2-3
D gene: TRBD2
V gene: TRBV5-1
CDR3 protein: CASSLGSLAASTDTQYF
CDR3 DNA: TGCGCCAGCAGCTTGGGATCGCTAGCGGCTAGCACAGATACGCAGTATTTT

clone size: NA
J gene: TRBJ1-4
D gene: NA
V gene: TRBV15
CDR3 protein: CATSSLHGSYEKLFF
CDR3 DNA: TGTGCCACCAGCTCATTGCATGGGAGCTATGAAAAACTGTTTTTT

clone size: NA
J gene: TRBJ2-7
D gene: NA
V gene: TRBV30
CDR3 protein: CAWSLGAGPYEQYF
CDR3 DNA: TGTGCCTGGAGTTTAGGGGCAGGCCCCTACGAGCAGTACTTC

clone size: NA
J gene: TRBJ1-2
D gene: TRBD1
V gene: TRBV7-6
CDR3 protein: CASSLVTGGTNYGYTF
CDR3 DNA: TGTGCCAGCAGCTTAGTGACAGGGGGCACTAACTATGGCTACACCTTC

clone size: NA
J gene: TRBJ2-1
D gene: TRBD2
V gene: TRBV28
CDR3 protein: CASSLASGRASYNEQFF
CDR3 DNA: TGTGCCAGCAGTTTAGCTAGCGGGAGGGCGTCCTACAATGAGCAGTTCTTC

clone size: NA
J gene: TRBJ2-3
D gene: NA
V gene: TRBV18
CDR3 protein: CASSQGQIRATDTQYF
CDR3 DNA: TGTGCCAGCTCACAAGGACAGATTAGGGCTACAGATACGCAGTATTTT

clone size: once
J gene: TRBJ2-3
D gene: TRBD1
V gene: TRBV28
CDR3 protein: CASSRGGQGGDTQYF
CDR3 DNA: TGTGCCAGCAGCCGAGGGGGACAGGGGGGAGATACGCAGTATTTT

clone size: NA
J gene: TRBJ2-3
D gene: NA
V gene: TRBV15
CDR3 protein: CATSRSSYRVDTQYF
CDR3 DNA: TGTGCCACCAGCAGATCATCCTACAGGGTAGACACGCAGTATTTT

clone size: once
J gene: TRBJ2-1
D gene: TRBD1
V gene: TRBV5-1
CDR3 protein: CASSLEYRGLYNEQFF
CDR3 DNA: TGCGCCAGCAGCTTGGAGTACAGGGGCCTCTACAATGAGCAGTTCTTC

clone size: NA
J gene: TRBJ1-1
D gene: NA
V gene: TRBV27
CDR3 protein: CASSLSPAMNTEAFF
CDR3 DNA: TGTGCCAGCAGTTTATCTCCAGCGATGAACACTGAAGCTTTCTTT

clone size: NA
J gene: TRBJ2-2
D gene: TRBD2
V gene: TRBV29-1
CDR3 protein: CSVPLAGGPVGELFF
CDR3 DNA: TGCAGCGTACCACTAGCGGGAGGGCCGGTCGGGGAGCTGTTTTTT

clone size: NA
J gene: TRBJ2-3
D gene: NA
V gene: TRBV27
CDR3 protein: CASSLNRLTDTQYF
CDR3 DNA: TGTGCCAGCAGTTTAAACAGGCTAACAGATACGCAGTATTTT

clone size: NA
J gene: TRBJ1-3
D gene: NA
V gene: TRBV9
CDR3 protein: CASSPRRGDTIYF
CDR3 DNA: TGTGCCAGCAGCCCGAGGCGGGGGGACACCATATATTTT

clone size: NA
J gene: TRBJ2-2
D gene: TRBD1
V gene: TRBV3-1/TRBV3-2
CDR3 protein: CASSPDRVSPGELFF
CDR3 DNA: TGTGCCAGCAGCCCGGACAGGGTGAGTCCCGGGGAGCTGTTTTTT

clone size: NA
J gene: TRBJ2-3
D gene: NA
V gene: TRBV2
CDR3 protein: CASGSGGSAFLDTQYF
CDR3 DNA: TGTGCCAGCGGTAGTGGCGGGTCGGCGTTCTTAGATACGCAGTATTTT

clone size: NA
J gene: TRBJ1-1
D gene: NA
V gene: TRBV6-2/TRBV6-3
CDR3 protein: CASSGAGNLNTEAFF
CDR3 DNA: TGTGCCAGCAGCGGCGCAGGGAACCTGAACACTGAAGCTTTCTTT

clone size: NA
J gene: TRBJ2-5
D gene: NA
V gene: TRBV28
CDR3 protein: CASTRNRLETQYF
CDR3 DNA: TGTGCCAGCACCAGAAACAGGCTAGAGACCCAGTACTTC

clone size: NA
J gene: TRBJ2-6
D gene: NA
V gene: TRBV5-6
CDR3 protein: CASSLESYSSGANVLTF
CDR3 DNA: TGTGCCAGCAGCTTGGAGTCCTACAGCTCTGGGGCCAACGTCCTGACTTTC

clone size: NA
J gene: TRBJ2-7
D gene: NA
V gene: TRBV9
CDR3 protein: CASSPVRGEQYF
CDR3 DNA: TGTGCCAGCAGCCCTGTCAGGGGCGAGCAGTACTTC

clone size: few
J gene: TRBJ2-2
D gene: TRBD1
V gene: TRBV4-2
CDR3 protein: CASSQGRGQTGELFF
CDR3 DNA: TGTGCCAGCAGCCAAGGAAGGGGACAGACCGGGGAGCTGTTTTTT

clone size: NA
J gene: TRBJ1-1
D gene: NA
V gene: TRBV19
CDR3 protein: CASSIGNTEAFF
CDR3 DNA: TGTGCCAGTAGTATCGGGAACACTGAAGCTTTCTTT